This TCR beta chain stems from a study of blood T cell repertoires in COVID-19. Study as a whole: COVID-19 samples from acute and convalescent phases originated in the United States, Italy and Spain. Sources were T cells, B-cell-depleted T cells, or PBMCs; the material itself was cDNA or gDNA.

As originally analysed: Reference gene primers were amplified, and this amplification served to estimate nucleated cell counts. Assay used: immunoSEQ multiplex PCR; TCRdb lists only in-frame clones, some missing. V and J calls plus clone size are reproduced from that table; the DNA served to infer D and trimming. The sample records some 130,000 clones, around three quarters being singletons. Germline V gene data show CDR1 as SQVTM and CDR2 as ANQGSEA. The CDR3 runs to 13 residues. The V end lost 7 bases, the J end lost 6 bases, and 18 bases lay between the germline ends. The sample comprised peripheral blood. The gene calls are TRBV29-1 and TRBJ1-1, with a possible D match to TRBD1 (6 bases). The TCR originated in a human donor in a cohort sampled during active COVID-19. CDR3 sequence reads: CSAHAGAVPEAFF. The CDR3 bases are TGCAGCGCTCATGCAGGGGCCGTCCCTGAAGCTTTCTTT.